Detailed here is one TCR beta chain. Its specificity is unknown. The record originates from a study of cytomegalovirus exposure and HLA in healthy donors. Regarding the study as a whole: It was reported in a later analysis that an Asian-associated ancestry cluster showed fewer N-insertions than the approximately 700-donor mean.

The CDR3 covers 15 residues. CDR1 is SGHRS, CDR2 YFSETQ, per germline. V lost 0 bases, J lost 0 bases, and 10 bases lay in between. The PCR was carried out with 60 Vbeta primers and 13 Jbeta primers. TCRdb's copy holds only in-frame clones and misses some; the assay was immunoSEQ multiplex PCR. Among 55,000 to 80,000 clones listed, 60% to 75% were seen once. The source material was PBMCs. The chain carries TRBV5-1 and TRBJ2-7; the D gene is possibly TRBD2 (5 bases). The clonotype comes from a man between 35 and 55 years old in good health and CMV-seropositive. The CDR3 sequence: CASSLAGVSSYEQYF. The CDR3 DNA follows: TGCGCCAGCAGCTTGGCCGGGGTGAGCTCCTACGAGCAGTACTTC.